The 6 T cell receptor beta chains below all came from one sample that was sequenced in a study of control samples from healthy donors and cancer patients. Data came from immunoSEQ multiplex PCR; TCRdb stores just in-frame clones and leaves some out. The sample has 90,000 to 100,000 clones; less than 95% are singletons. Material for sequencing was blood. All receptors derive from a woman between 18 and 30 years old in good health.

The chain is built from TRBV27 and TRBJ1-5; D call uncertain. V dropped 0 bases and J dropped 4 bases, with 7 bases sitting between them. The CDR3 sequence is 14 residues long. Germline V CDR1 and CDR2: MNHEY, SMNVEV (reference sequence). DNA of the CDR3: TGTGCCAGCAGTTTATCGTACACGAATCAGCCCCAGCATTTT. This encodes CASSLSYTNQPQHF.

The chain uses TRBV6-6 and TRBJ1-1; TRBD1 might be the D (6 bases). In germline, CDR1 is MNHNY, CDR2 SVGAGI (reference sequence). The CDR3 covers 14 residues. Trimming cost V 7 bases and J 3 bases, with 15 bases left between them. The chain's CDR3 is CASNTGGLYTEAFF. The DNA of the CDR3 is TGTGCCAGCAACACGGGGGGGCTGTACACTGAAGCTTTCTTT.

The sample holds a few counts of this clone. This chain joins TRBV29-1 and TRBJ1-1, with TRBD1 matching 10 bases. The CDR3 loop spans 12 amino acids. With 6 bases clipped from V and 8 bases from J, the junction kept 6 bases outside the gene matches. CDR1 is SQVTM, CDR2 ANQGSEA, per germline. In nucleotides, the CDR3 is TGCAGCGTGGGGACAGGGGCAACGGAAGCTTTCTTT. Its protein product is CSVGTGATEAFF.

This chain connects TRBV7-6 to TRBJ2-5; TRBD1 matches 7 bases. In germline, CDR1 is SGHVS, CDR2 FNYEAQ. There are 15 residues in the CDR3. Germline trimming cut 4 bases from V and 3 bases from J; bases unmatched to any gene: 8. The CDR3 loop is CASSSGTDDEETQYF. In DNA form, the CDR3 reads TGTGCCAGCAGCTCCGGGACAGATGATGAAGAGACCCAGTACTTC. The full variable domain, its missing parts supplied by reference TRBV7-6 and TRBJ2-5, is GAGVSQSPRYKVTKRGQDVALRCDPISGHVSLYWYRQALGQGPEFLTYFNYEAQQDKSGLPNDRFSAERPEGSISTLTIQRTEQRDSAMYRCASSSGTDDEETQYFGPGTRLLVL.

The V gene is TRBV3-1 (or the pseudogene TRBV3-2), the J gene TRBJ2-1, with 8 bases that match TRBD2. V was clipped by 1 base and J by 7 bases; unmatched bases: 6. The CDR3 runs to 15 residues. The germline V gene encodes CDR1 LGHDT and CDR2 YNNKEL (reference sequence). The CDR3: CASSQGASGGNEQFF. CDR3 sequence (DNA): TGTGCCAGCAGCCAAGGAGCAAGCGGGGGTAATGAGCAGTTCTTC.

The V call is TRBV2, the J call TRBJ2-7, with a weak D call TRBD2 (6 bases). Trimming removed 6 bases from V and 0 bases from J, with 12 bases in between. From germline, CDR1 is SNHLY and CDR2 FYNNEI. This CDR3 comprises 14 residues. In DNA, the CDR3 is TGTGCCAGCAGGGGACTGGCAAACTCCTACGAGCAGTACTTC. Translating gives CASRGLANSYEQYF.